This entry concerns a single TCR beta chain. Its antigen is not known. The entry originates in a study of CD8 T cells in Susac syndrome. Study-wide results and limits: The study conceded that its TCR sequencing and HLA analysis involved relatively few individuals.

The authors reverse transcribed roughly 0.5 to 1 ug RNA with random hexamers. The TCR beta CDR3 was amplified by immunoSEQ multiplex PCR across 54 Vbeta, 13 Jbeta. TCRdb fed the immunoSEQ multiplex PCR reads into MiXCR, producing one record per CDR3 protein. The sample consists of approximately 140,000 distinct CDR3 sequences, around 95% of them appearing once. The ends were cut back, 4 bases at V and 4 bases at J, with 14 bases in the middle. This CDR3 is 14 amino acids long. Germline V lookup: CDR1 SGHRS, CDR2 YFSETQ. Sequencing of TCR beta was undertaken in CD8+ and CD4+ T cells derived from blood. TEMRA cells were FACS-enriched, unlike CD8+ and CD4+ T cells, which were negatively isolated.

The sequenced sample was CD4+ T cells from PBMCs. The receptor was derived from a human donor with multiple sclerosis. The V gene is TRBV5-1, the J gene TRBJ1-1; D gene uncertain. This CDR3 reads CASSPEKGGTEAFF. The CDR3 DNA is TGCGCCAGCAGCCCCGAGAAAGGCGGCACTGAAGCTTTCTTT.